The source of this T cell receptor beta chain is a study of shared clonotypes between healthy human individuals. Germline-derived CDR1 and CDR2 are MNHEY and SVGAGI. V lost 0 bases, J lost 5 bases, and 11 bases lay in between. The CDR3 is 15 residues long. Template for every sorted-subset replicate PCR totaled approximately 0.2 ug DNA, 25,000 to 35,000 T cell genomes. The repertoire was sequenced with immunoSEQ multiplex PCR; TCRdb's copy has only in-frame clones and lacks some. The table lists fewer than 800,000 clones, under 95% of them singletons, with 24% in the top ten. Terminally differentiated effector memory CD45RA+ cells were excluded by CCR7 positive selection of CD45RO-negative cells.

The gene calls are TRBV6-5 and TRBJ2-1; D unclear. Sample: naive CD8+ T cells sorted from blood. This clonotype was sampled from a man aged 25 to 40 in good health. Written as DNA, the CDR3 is TGTGCCAGCAGTTACTCCTCGGGTCGCAACAATGAGCAGTTCTTC. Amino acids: CASSYSSGRNNEQFF.